This T cell receptor beta chain originates from a study of regulatory T cells in long-lasting Graves disease. Time point here: newly diagnosed GD, antithyroid drugs for less than 3 months. PBMCs provided the RNA from which the TCR library was made. With iRepertoire HTBI primers and Arm-PCR of CDR3 regions, TCR beta libraries were built. Via MiXCR, TCRdb re-called the multiplex PCR reads, giving one row per CDR3 protein. The sample records 400,000 to 500,000 distinct CDR3 sequences, roughly 15% being singletons. At least ten counts were recorded for this clonotype. CDR3 length: 14 amino acids. Germline assignment: CDR1 LGHDT and CDR2 YNNKEL (reference sequence). V dropped 4 bases and J dropped 0 bases, with 9 bases sitting between them. The data were also submitted as part of a second study, on T cells in Graves' hyperthyroidism and ophthalmopathy.

The sample was peripheral blood mononuclear cells (PBMCs), taken at new diagnosis, from a patient treated with antithyroid drugs. This sequence joins TRBV3-1 and TRBJ1-1; possibly TRBD1 for D (6 bases). This clonotype was obtained from a woman aged 18-30 years with Graves disease. Here the CDR3 DNA reads TGTGCCAGCAGCCCTCGGACAGTGAACACTGAAGCTTTCTTT. Translation gives CASSPRTVNTEAFF.